Included here is one T cell receptor beta chain sequence, with context. Its antigen is unidentified. The source of the sample is a study of shared clonotypes between healthy human individuals. Study-wide results and limits: Relative to memory subsets, naive subsets generally showed larger estimated richness. Clonotype sharing among the donors was expected to vary with sequencing depth.

The CDR3 is 11 residues long. Trimming removed 7 bases at V and 2 bases at J, with 6 bases between. CDR1 is MGHDK, CDR2 SYGVNS, per germline. The assay was immunoSEQ multiplex PCR, and TCRdb's table has in-frame clones only and misses some. The table lists fewer than 1.8 million clones, 98% to 99% of them singletons. The chain uses TRBV25-1 and TRBJ2-7; D not certain. The clonotype originates from a young man in good health. Sequenced: naive CD4+ T cells sorted from blood. The subset was: CD45RA+ positively selected. Written as DNA, the CDR3 is TGTGCCAGCATGGGGACCTACGAGCAGTACTTC. The encoded protein is CASMGTYEQYF.